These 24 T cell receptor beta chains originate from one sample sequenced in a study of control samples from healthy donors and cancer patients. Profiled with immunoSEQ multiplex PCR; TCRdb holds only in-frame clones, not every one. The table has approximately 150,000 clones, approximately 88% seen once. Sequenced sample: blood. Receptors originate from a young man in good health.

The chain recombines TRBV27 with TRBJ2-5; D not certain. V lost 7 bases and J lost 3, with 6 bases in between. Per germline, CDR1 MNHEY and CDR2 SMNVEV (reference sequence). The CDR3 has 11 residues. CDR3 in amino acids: CASMEEETQYF. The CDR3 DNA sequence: TGTGCCAGCATGGAAGAAGAGACCCAGTACTTC.

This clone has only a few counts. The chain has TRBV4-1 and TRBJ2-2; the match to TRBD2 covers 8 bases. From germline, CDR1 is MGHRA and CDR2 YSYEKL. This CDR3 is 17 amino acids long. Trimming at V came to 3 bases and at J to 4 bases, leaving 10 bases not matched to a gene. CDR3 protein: CASSHVTSGITTGELFF. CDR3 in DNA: TGCGCCAGCAGCCACGTTACTAGCGGAATCACCACCGGGGAGCTGTTTTTT.

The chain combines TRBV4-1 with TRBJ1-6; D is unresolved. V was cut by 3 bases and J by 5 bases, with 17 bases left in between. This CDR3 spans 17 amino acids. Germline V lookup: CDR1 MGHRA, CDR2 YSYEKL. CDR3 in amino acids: CASSHPLLLSDNSPLHF. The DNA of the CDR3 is TGCGCCAGCAGCCACCCCCTCCTCCTGTCGGATAATTCACCCCTCCACTTT.

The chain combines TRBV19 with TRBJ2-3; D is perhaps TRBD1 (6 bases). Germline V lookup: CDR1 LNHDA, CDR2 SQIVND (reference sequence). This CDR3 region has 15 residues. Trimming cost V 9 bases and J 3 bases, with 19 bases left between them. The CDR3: CASKPPGARTDTQYF. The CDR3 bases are TGTGCCAGCAAACCTCCAGGGGCTCGGACAGATACGCAGTATTTT.

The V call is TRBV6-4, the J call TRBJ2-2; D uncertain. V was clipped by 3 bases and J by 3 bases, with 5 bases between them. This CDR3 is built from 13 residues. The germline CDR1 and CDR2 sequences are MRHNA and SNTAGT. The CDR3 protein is CASSELDTGELFF. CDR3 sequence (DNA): TGTGCCAGCAGTGAGCTGGACACCGGGGAGCTGTTTTTT.

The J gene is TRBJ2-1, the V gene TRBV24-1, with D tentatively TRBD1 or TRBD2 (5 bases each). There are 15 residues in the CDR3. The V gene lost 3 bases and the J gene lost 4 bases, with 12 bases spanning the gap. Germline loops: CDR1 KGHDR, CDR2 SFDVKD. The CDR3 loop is CATSDGDRQYNEQFF. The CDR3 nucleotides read TGTGCCACCAGTGATGGGGACCGACAATACAATGAGCAGTTCTTC.

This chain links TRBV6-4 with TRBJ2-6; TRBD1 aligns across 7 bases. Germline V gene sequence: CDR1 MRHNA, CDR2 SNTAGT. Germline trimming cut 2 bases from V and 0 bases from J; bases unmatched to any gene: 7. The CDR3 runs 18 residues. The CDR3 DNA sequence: TGTGCCAGCAGTGACCCAAGACAGGGTAACTCTGGGGCCAACGTCCTGACTTTC. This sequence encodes CASSDPRQGNSGANVLTF.

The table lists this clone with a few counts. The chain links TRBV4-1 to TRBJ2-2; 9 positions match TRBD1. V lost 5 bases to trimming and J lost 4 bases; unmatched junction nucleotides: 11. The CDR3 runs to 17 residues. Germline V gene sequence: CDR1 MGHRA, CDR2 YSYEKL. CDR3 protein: CASSSQGGTGRTGELFF. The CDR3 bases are TGCGCCAGCAGCAGCCAGGGCGGGACAGGGCGCACCGGGGAGCTGTTTTTT.

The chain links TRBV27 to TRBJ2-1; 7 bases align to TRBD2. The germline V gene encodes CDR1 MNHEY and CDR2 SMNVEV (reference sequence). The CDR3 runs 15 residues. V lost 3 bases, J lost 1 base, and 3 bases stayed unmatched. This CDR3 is CASSFAGVSYNEQFF. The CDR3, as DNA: TGTGCCAGCAGTTTCGCGGGAGTTTCCTACAATGAGCAGTTCTTC.

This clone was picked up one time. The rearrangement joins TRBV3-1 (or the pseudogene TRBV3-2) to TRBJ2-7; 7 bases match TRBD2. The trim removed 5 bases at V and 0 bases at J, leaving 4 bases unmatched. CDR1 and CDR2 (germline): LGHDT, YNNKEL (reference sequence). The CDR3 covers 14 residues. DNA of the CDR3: TGTGCCAGCAGCAAATCGGGGGGCTCCTACGAGCAGTACTTC. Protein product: CASSKSGGSYEQYF.

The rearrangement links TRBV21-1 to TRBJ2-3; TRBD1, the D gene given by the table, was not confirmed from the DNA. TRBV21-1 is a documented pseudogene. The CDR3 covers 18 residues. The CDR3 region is CASSKYPPTISSTDTQYF. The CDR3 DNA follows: TGTGCCAGCAGCAAATACCCCCCAACAATCTCTAGCACAGATACGCAGTATTTT.

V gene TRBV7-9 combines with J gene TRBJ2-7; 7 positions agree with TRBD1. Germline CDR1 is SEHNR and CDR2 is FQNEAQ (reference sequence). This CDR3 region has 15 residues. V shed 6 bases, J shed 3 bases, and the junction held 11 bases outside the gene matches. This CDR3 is CASRVAGTEHYEQYF. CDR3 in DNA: TGTGCCAGCAGGGTAGCCGGGACAGAACACTACGAGCAGTACTTC. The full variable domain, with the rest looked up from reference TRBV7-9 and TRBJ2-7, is DTGVSQNPRHKITKRGQNVTFRCDPISEHNRLYWYRQTLGQGPEFLTYFQNEAQLEKSRLLSDRFSAERPKGSFSTLEIQRTEQGDSAMYLCASRVAGTEHYEQYFGPGTRLTVT.

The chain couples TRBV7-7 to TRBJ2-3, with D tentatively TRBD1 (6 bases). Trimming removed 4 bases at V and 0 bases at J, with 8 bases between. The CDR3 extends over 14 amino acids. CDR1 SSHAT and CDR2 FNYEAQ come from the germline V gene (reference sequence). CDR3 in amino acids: CASSSGASTDTQYF. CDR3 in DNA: TGTGCCAGCAGCTCAGGGGCTAGCACAGATACGCAGTATTTT.

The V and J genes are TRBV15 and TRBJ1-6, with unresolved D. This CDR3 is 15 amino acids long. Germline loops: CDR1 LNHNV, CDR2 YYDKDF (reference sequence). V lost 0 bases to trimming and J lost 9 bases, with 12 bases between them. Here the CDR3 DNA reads TGTGCCACCAGCAGAGATACGGCCGGTAGTTCACCCCTCCACTTT. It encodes CATSRDTAGSSPLHF.

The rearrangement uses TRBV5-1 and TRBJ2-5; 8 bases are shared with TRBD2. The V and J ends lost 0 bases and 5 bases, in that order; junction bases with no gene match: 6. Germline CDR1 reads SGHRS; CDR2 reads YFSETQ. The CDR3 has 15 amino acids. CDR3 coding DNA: TGCGCCAGCAGCTTGGAAGTAGCGGGGTTTGAGACCCAGTACTTC. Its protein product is CASSLEVAGFETQYF.

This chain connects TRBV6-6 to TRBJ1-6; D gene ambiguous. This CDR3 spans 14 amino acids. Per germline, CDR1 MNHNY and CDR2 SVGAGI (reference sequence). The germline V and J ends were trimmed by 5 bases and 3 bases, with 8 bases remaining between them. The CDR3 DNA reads TGTGCCAGCAGTCGGCAGAACTATAATTCACCCCTCCACTTT. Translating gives CASSRQNYNSPLHF.

CDR3 nucleotide sequence: TGTGCCAGCAGTTATTGGGACAGGGGGATCAATCAGCCCCAGCATTTT. This codes for CASSYWDRGINQPQHF. The chain uses TRBV6-6 and TRBJ1-5, with 11 bases identical to TRBD1. Trimming removed 3 bases from V and 3 bases from J; junction bases left unmatched: 4. Germline V lookup: CDR1 MNHNY, CDR2 SVGAGI (reference sequence). CDR3 size: 16 residues.

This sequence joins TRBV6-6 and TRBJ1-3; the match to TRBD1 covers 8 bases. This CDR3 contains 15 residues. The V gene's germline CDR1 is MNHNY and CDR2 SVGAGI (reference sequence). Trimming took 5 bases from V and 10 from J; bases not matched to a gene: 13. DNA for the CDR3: TGTGCCAGCAGTGGGGGACAGGAGGCCCATGGAACCATATATTTT. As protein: CASSGGQEAHGTIYF.

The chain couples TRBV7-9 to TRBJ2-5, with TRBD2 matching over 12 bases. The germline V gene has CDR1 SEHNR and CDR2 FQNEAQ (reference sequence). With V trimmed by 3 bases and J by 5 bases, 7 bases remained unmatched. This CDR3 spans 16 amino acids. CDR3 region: CASSLATSGRGETQYF. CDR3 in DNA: TGTGCCAGCAGCTTGGCGACTAGCGGGAGAGGGGAGACCCAGTACTTC.

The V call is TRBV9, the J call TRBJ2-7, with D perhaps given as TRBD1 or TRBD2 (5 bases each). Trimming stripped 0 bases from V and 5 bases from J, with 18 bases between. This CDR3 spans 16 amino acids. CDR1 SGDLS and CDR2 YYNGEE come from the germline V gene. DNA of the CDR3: TGTGCCAGCAGCGTAGCCGGGACGGTGGGTTTGAACGAGCAGTACTTC. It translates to CASSVAGTVGLNEQYF. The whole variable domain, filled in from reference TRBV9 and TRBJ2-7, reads DSGVTQTPKHLITATGQRVTLRCSPRSGDLSVYWYQQSLDQGLQFLIQYYNGEERAKGNILERFSAQQFPDLHSELNLSSLELGDSALYFCASSVAGTVGLNEQYFGPGTRLTVT.

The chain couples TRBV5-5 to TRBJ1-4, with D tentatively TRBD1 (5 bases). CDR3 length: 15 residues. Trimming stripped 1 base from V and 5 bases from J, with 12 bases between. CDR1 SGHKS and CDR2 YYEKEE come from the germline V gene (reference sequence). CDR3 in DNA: TGTGCCAGCAGCTTGCTGGCGGGGCCGAATGAAAAACTGTTTTTT. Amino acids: CASSLLAGPNEKLFF. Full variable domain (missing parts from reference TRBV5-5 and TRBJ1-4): DAGVTQSPTHLIKTRGQQVTLRCSPISGHKSVSWYQQVLGQGPQFIFQYYEKEERGRGNFPDRFSARQFPNYSSELNVNALLLGDSALYLCASSLLAGPNEKLFFGSGTQLSVL.

The CDR3, as DNA: TGTGCCACCAGTCTCGGGGGGAACACTGAAGCTTTCTTT. Amino acids: CATSLGGNTEAFF. The V call is TRBV24-1, the J call TRBJ1-1; a possible D gene is TRBD1 (5 bases). In germline, CDR1 is KGHDR, CDR2 SFDVKD. Trimming pared 6 bases from V and 1 base from J, leaving 8 bases between. The CDR3 consists of 13 residues.

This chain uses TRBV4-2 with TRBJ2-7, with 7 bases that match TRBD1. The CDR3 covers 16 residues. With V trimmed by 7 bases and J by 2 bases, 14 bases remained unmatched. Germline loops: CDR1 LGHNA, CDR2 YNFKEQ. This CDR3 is CASTNIWDREPYEQYF. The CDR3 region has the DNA TGTGCCAGCACCAATATATGGGACAGAGAGCCCTACGAGCAGTACTTC.

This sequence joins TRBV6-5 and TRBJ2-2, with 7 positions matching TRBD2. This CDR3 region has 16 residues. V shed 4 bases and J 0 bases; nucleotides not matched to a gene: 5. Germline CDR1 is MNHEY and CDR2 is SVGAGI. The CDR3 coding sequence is TGTGCCAGCAGTTCGCGGGGAGGGGCGAACACCGGGGAGCTGTTTTTT. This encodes CASSSRGGANTGELFF.